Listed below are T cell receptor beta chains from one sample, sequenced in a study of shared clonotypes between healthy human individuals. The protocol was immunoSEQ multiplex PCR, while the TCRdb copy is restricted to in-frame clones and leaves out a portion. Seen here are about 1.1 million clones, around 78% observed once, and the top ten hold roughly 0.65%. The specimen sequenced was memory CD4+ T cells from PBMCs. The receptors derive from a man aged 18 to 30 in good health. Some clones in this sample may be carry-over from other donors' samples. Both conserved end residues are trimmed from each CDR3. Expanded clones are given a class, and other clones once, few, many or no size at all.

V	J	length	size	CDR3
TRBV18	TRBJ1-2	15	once	ASSPIGGGEQIYGYT
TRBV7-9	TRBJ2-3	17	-	ASSLRGISTLSSTDTQY
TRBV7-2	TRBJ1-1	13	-	ASSPRGYVDTEAF
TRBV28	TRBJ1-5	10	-	ASSLLSWPQH
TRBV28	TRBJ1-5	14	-	ASSLAAGGGDQPQH
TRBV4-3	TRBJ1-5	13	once	ASSQDIYSNQPQH
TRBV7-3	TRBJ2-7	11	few	ASSLSQNYEQY
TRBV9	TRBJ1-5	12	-	ASSTGTGDQPQH
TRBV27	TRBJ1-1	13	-	ASTSFGAGNTEAF
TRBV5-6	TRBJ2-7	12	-	ASSYRGQFSEQY
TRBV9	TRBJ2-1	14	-	ASSQRTAGAYNEQF
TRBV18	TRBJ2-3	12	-	ASSPGLATDTQY
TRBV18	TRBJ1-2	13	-	ASSPRGQGAGGYT
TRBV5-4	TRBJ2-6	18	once	ASASSLYGGPRSGANVLT
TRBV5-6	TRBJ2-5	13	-	ASSRPGLDLETQY
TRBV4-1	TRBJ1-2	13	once	ASSQVRGGPYGYT
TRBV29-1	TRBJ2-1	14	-	SVESGPPGAGTSEF
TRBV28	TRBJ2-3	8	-	ASARVTQY
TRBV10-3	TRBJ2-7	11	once	AIRTSGSYEQY
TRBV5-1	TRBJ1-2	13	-	ASSLVVGPGYGYT
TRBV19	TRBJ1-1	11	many	ASSMGRNTEAF
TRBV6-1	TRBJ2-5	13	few	ASSAAGGPKETQY
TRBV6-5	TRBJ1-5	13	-	ASSSGFRGNQPQH
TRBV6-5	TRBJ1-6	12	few	ASSPRLEGSPLH
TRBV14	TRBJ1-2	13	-	ASSTNGVANYGYT
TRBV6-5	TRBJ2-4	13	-	ASSSGGKAKNIQY
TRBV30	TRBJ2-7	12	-	ASTRTGGPYEQY
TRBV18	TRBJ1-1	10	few	ASSRDLLEAF
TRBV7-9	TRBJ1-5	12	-	ASSPTANNQPQH
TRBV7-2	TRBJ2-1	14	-	ASSLEWGPWNNEQF
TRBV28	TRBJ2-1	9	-	ASSRGTGQF
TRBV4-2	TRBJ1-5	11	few	ASSQGGGQPQH
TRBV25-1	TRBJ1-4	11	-	ASSGQEHEKLF
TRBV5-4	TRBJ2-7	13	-	ASSLAGTGAREQY
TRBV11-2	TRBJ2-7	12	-	ASSSSGHSYEQY
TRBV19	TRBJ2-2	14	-	ASTLSAVANTGELF
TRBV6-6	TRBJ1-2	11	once	ASSLQENYGYT
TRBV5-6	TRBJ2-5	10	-	ASSWVGETQY
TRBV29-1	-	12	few	SVLGLAGGYEQY
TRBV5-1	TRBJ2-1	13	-	ASSSEREGYNEQF
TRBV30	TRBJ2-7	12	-	AWDGGIEGHEQY
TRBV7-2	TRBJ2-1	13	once	ASSRRLAGGREQF
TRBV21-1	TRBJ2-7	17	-	ASSKARCLGQGDSHEQY
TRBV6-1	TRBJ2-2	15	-	ASSERKSGVGTGELF
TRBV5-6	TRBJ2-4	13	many	ASSSRRSQVNIQY
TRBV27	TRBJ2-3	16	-	ASSLKGTSGRNTDTQY
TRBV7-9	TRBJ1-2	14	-	ASSLARQPANYGYT
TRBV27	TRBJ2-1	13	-	ASRPLVSSYNEQF
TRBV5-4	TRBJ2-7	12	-	ASSWDRFLTEQY
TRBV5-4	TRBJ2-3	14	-	ASSAGTGGRTDTQY
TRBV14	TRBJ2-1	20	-	ASSQAYSWTSGALSSYNEQF